Listed below are T cell receptor beta chains from one sample, sequenced in a study of cytomegalovirus exposure and HLA in healthy donors. Libraries were prepared by immunoSEQ multiplex PCR; TCRdb keeps only in-frame clonotypes and omits some of them. This table holds roughly 190,000 clones, roughly 82% found once. Material for sequencing was PBMCs. These receptors were collected from a woman aged 50 to 60 in good health and CMV-seropositive. Both conserved end residues are part of each CDR3. The D gene is left open where the match is weak. Clone size appears in some rows only: once, few, many, or a class for an expanded clone.

J,V,size,D,DNA,CDR3
TRBJ2-3,TRBV7-2,.,.,TGTGCCAGCAGCTTAACACTAGCCGGCGGGGATACGCAGTATTTT,CASSLTLAGGDTQYF
TRBJ2-7,TRBV7-9,.,TRBD2,TGTGCCAGCAGCCCGGGAGGCCAGGGCTACGAGCAGTACTTC,CASSPGGQGYEQYF
TRBJ2-3,TRBV7-3,.,.,TGTGCCAGCAGCTTAGGTCCCAGGGGTTGGACAGATACGCAGTATTTT,CASSLGPRGWTDTQYF
TRBJ1-1,TRBV28,few,TRBD1,TGTGCCAGCAGTTTGGGGACAGGGAAAGCTTTCTTT,CASSLGTGKAFF
TRBJ2-2,TRBV7-7,.,TRBD1,TGTGCTAGCAGCCCGGACAGGGGAAACACCGGGGAGCTGTTTTTT,CASSPDRGNTGELFF
TRBJ2-3,TRBV7-6,.,.,TGTGCCAGCAGCTTAGGACAGACCAGCACAGATACGCAGTATTTT,CASSLGQTSTDTQYF
TRBJ2-3,TRBV5-5,.,.,TGTGCCAGCAGCCAAACCGGGACATTAAGCACAGATACGCAGTATTTT,CASSQTGTLSTDTQYF
TRBJ1-5,TRBV6-5,.,TRBD1,TGTGCCAGCAGTTCCCGACAGGGAAGCAATCAGCCCCAGCATTTT,CASSSRQGSNQPQHF
TRBJ2-2,TRBV7-9,.,.,TGTGCCAGCAGCTTAGGAGTTGTGGACAGATACACCGGGGAGCTGTTTTTT,CASSLGVVDRYTGELFF
TRBJ2-5,TRBV7-9,.,.,TGTGCCAGCAGCTTAAACGGGGGAGAGACCCAGTACTTC,CASSLNGGETQYF
TRBJ1-6,TRBV6-1,few,TRBD1,TGTGCCAGCAGGGAGGACAGGGTCAATTCACCCCTCCACTTT,CASREDRVNSPLHF
TRBJ2-2,TRBV19,.,TRBD2,TGTGCCAGTAGTATCCGCGGGGGGGCCTTCGGGGAGCTGTTTTTT,CASSIRGGAFGELFF
TRBJ2-2,TRBV5-4,once,.,TGTGCCAGCAGCTTGGATGGCGGGACCAACACCGGGGAGCTGTTTTTT,CASSLDGGTNTGELFF
TRBJ1-2,TRBV5-6,once,.,TGTGCCAGCAGCTTGGCGGGAGCTAACTATGGCTACACCTTC,CASSLAGANYGYTF
TRBJ2-5,TRBV18,.,TRBD1,TGTGCCAGCTCAGACAGGGGCGGGCAGTACTTC,CASSDRGGQYF
TRBJ2-3,TRBV6-5,.,.,TGTGCCAGCAGTTACCAGGGGCCAAGGACAGATACGCAGTATTTT,CASSYQGPRTDTQYF
TRBJ2-1,TRBV5-4,once,TRBD1,TGTGCCAGCAGCTCGAAACAGGGGTTTAGTGAGCAGTTCTTC,CASSSKQGFSEQFF
TRBJ2-4,TRBV25-1,.,TRBD1,TGTGCCAGCAGTGAATATGGGGGACAGGGTCGGAACATTCAGTACTTC,CASSEYGGQGRNIQYF
TRBJ2-7,TRBV6-1,once,TRBD1,TGTGCCAGCAAACCTGGACAGGCCTACGAGCAGTACTTC,CASKPGQAYEQYF
TRBJ2-7,TRBV18,.,.,TGTGCCAGCTCACCTGAGGGACTTTCCTACGAGCAGTACTTC,CASSPEGLSYEQYF
TRBJ1-2,TRBV14,once,.,TGTGCCAGCAGCCCATCGGGGATTGGCTACACCTTC,CASSPSGIGYTF
TRBJ2-7,TRBV10-3,.,TRBD2,TGTGCCATCAGTGAGTCCGGCGGGGGGACCGGTGAGCAGTACTTC,CAISESGGGTGEQYF
TRBJ2-5,TRBV7-9,.,TRBD1,TGTGCCAGCAGCTTAATCCGGGACAGCGAACAGTACTTC,CASSLIRDSEQYF
TRBJ2-7,TRBV29-1,.,TRBD1,TGCAGCGTTTGCCGGGACAGCTACTACGAGCAGTACTTC,CSVCRDSYYEQYF
TRBJ1-4,TRBV7-9,.,.,TGTGCCAGCAGCTTAGCATGGGAGGAAAAACTGTTTTTT,CASSLAWEEKLFF
TRBJ1-5,TRBV19,.,.,TGTGCCAGTAATTTGCACGGGGGATTTAGCAATCAGCCCCAGCATTTT,CASNLHGGFSNQPQHF
TRBJ2-5,TRBV9,.,.,TGTGCCAGCAGCGTATCCCCCCGGCAGGAAGAGACCCAGTACTTC,CASSVSPRQEETQYF
TRBJ2-7,TRBV6-5,.,TRBD2,TGTGCCAGCAGTTCCCCCCGACGGGGGAGGGCCTACGAGCAGTACTTC,CASSSPRRGRAYEQYF
TRBJ1-1,TRBV19,.,TRBD1,TGTGCCACCACACAAAACAGGGGACCTAGGATTGGAGCTTTCTTT,CATTQNRGPRIGAFF
TRBJ2-3,TRBV5-1,.,TRBD2,TGCGCCAGCAGACAACCGGGACTACCCACAGATACGCAGTATTTT,CASRQPGLPTDTQYF
TRBJ2-1,TRBV2,.,TRBD1,TGTGCCAGCAGTGAAGCGCCCGGGACAGGGGAATTTGATGAGCAGTTCTTC,CASSEAPGTGEFDEQFF
TRBJ2-5,TRBV4-3,.,.,TGCGCCAGCAGCCAAGCTCAGTCGGGGGGGGGACAGGGCCAGTACTTC,CASSQAQSGGGQGQYF
TRBJ2-1,TRBV6-6,.,TRBD2,TGTGCCAGCAGACCCAGACTAGCGGATTTCAATGAGCAGTTCTTC,CASRPRLADFNEQFF
TRBJ1-2,TRBV25-1,.,.,TGTGCCAGCAGTGCTGGACTGTATGGCTACACCTTC,CASSAGLYGYTF
TRBJ2-7,TRBV6-1,few,.,TGTGCCAGCAGTAAAGGGCAAGGACAACCTAACTACGAGCAGTACTTC,CASSKGQGQPNYEQYF
TRBJ1-1,TRBV5-6,.,.,TGTGCCAGCAGCTGGGGGGCTGAAGCTTTCTTT,CASSWGAEAFF
TRBJ2-7,TRBV5-6,.,TRBD1,TGTGCCAGCAGCTGGGACAGGCTCTCCTACGAGCAGTACTTC,CASSWDRLSYEQYF
TRBJ1-2,TRBV7-2,once,TRBD1,TGTGCCAGCAGCTTAGGGACAGGGAACTATGGCTACACCTTC,CASSLGTGNYGYTF
TRBJ2-3,TRBV6-1,.,.,TGTGCCAGCAGTGAAGATTTCAGGGGAGGCACAGATACGCAGTATTTT,CASSEDFRGGTDTQYF
TRBJ2-1,TRBV5-4,few,.,TGTGCCAGCAGCTTTAGGACATCACGACAGTTCTTC,CASSFRTSRQFF
TRBJ2-7,TRBV28,.,.,TGTGCCAGCAGTAGGGGGTACGAGCAGTACTTC,CASSRGYEQYF
TRBJ2-2,TRBV7-6,.,.,TGTGCCAGCAGCCAGCGAAACACCGGGGAGCTGTTTTTT,CASSQRNTGELFF
TRBJ1-5,TRBV6-5,.,.,TGTGCCAGCGGCTTAACAGCCGATAGCAATCAGCCCCAGCATTTT,CASGLTADSNQPQHF
TRBJ2-5,TRBV20-1,.,.,TGCAGCGAGGCGTTAGGCGAGACCCAGTACTTC,CSEALGETQYF
TRBJ1-6,TRBV5-1,.,TRBD1,TGCGCCAGCAGCTCCGGACAGGGGGCGAATTCACCCCTCCACTTT,CASSSGQGANSPLHF
TRBJ1-1,TRBV27,.,TRBD1,TGTGCCAGCAGACCCGACAGGGCACGCGGTTTGATGAACACTGAAGCTTTCTTT,CASRPDRARGLMNTEAFF
TRBJ2-7,TRBV2,.,.,TGTGCCAGCAGTGATTCTAGCGCCTACGAGCAGTACTTC,CASSDSSAYEQYF
TRBJ2-7,TRBV6-6,.,TRBD1,TGTGCCAGCACTCAACAGGGGTCAACCTACGAGCAGTACTTC,CASTQQGSTYEQYF
TRBJ1-1,TRBV9,once,TRBD1,TGTGCCAGCAGCTTGGGACAGGGGACCGTTGAAGCTTTCTTT,CASSLGQGTVEAFF
TRBJ1-1,TRBV4-3,.,.,TGCGCCAGCAGCCCGGGGATTTTGGGCACTGAAGCTTTCTTT,CASSPGILGTEAFF
TRBJ1-3,TRBV29-1,.,.,TGCAGCGCCGTCGGGGGAGGAAACACCATATATTTT,CSAVGGGNTIYF
TRBJ1-4,TRBV29-1,.,TRBD1,TGCAGCGTTGAGGGACAGGGCCAGAATGAAAAACTGTTTTTT,CSVEGQGQNEKLFF
TRBJ1-1,TRBV7-9,.,.,TGTGCCAGCAGCTTAGGAGGGGGACATGAAGCTTTCTTT,CASSLGGGHEAFF
TRBJ1-5,TRBV5-1,.,TRBD1,TGCGCCAGCAGTCGGGACAGGGGCGGTCAGCCCCAGCATTTT,CASSRDRGGQPQHF